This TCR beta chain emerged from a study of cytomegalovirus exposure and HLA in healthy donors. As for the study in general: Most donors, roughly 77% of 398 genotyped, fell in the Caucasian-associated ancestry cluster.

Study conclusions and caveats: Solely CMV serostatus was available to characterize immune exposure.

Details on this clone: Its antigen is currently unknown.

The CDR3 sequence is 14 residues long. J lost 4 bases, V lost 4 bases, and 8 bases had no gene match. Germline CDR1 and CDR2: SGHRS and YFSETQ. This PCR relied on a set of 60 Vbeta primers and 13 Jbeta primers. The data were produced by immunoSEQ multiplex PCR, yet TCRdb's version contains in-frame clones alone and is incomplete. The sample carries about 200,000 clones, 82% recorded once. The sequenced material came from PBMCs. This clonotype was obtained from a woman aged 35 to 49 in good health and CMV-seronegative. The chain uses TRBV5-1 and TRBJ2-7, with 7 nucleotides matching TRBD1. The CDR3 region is CASSLRQGKYEQYF. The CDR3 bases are TGCGCCAGCAGCCTTAGACAGGGCAAGTACGAGCAGTACTTC.